The TCR beta chain under discussion was sequenced for a study of T cells after yellow fever vaccination. Study information: Fractions with few cells were prepared using SMART-Seq v4 Ultra Low Input. Findings and limits, study-wide: The secondary T-cell response peaked on day 5, not day 15, but was weaker. Some clonotypes were seen in both the CD4 and the CD8 compartments. These made up a small share and likely arose from convergent recombination.

With V trimmed by 3 bases and J by 4 bases, 5 bases remained unmatched. CDR1 is DFQATT and CDR2 is SNEGSKA in the germline V gene (reference sequence). The CDR3 totals 14 residues. As concerns this clonotype: As yet, its antigen is unknown.

TCRdb passed the 5' RACE reads through MiXCR, listing each CDR3 protein once. Of about 220,000 distinct CDR3 sequences listed, about 3% were seen once; the top ten hold 3.2%. The sample consisted of CD4+ T cells sorted from PBMCs, taken 10 days after the yellow fever booster vaccination. The chain carries TRBV20-1 and TRBJ1-3; 8 bases fit TRBD1. This receptor was obtained from a man younger than 30 who received the YFV17D yellow fever vaccine. CDR3 amino acids: CSASRTGLGNTIYF. CDR3 DNA sequence: TGCAGTGCTAGCCGGACAGGGTTAGGAAACACCATATATTTT.